This T cell receptor (beta chain) derives from a study of blood T cell repertoires in COVID-19. Measured with immunoSEQ multiplex PCR; TCRdb has only the in-frame clones, and not every one. The sample has over 200,000 clones; about 88% are singletons. The sample was peripheral blood. The sequence derives from a man aged 35-49 years with acute or convalescent COVID-19.

CDR3 residues: CASSRGAHQRYEQYF. In nucleotides, the CDR3 is TGTGCCAGCAGTCGGGGGGCCCACCAACGCTACGAGCAGTACTTC. V usage is TRBV2 and J usage is TRBJ2-7; D possibly corresponds to TRBD2 (7 bases). Germline V lookup: CDR1 SNHLY, CDR2 FYNNEI. Trimming took 5 bases from V and 3 from J, leaving 17 bases between them. The CDR3 is 15 residues long.